This T cell receptor beta chain was documented in a study of blood T cell repertoires in COVID-19. Whole-study context: Whether acute or convalescent, the COVID-19 samples came from the United States, Italy and Spain. PBMCs, B-cell-depleted T cells, or T cells were the source of the cDNA or gDNA that made up the material.

Original analysis: How many nucleated cells were present was estimated from reference gene primer amplification. Profiled with immunoSEQ multiplex PCR; TCRdb holds only in-frame clones, not every one. The V and J calls and the clone size are those of that table, but D and trimming were determined from the DNA. This table has hundreds of thousands of clones, approximately 78% appearing once. The sample taken for sequencing was peripheral blood. This receptor was obtained from a woman aged 55-69 years with active or convalescent COVID-19.

This CDR3 is CASSADRAVYNEQFF. The DNA of the CDR3 is TGTGCCAGCAGCGCCGACAGGGCGGTCTACAATGAGCAGTTCTTC. V usage is TRBV9 and J usage is TRBJ2-1; 7 positions match TRBD1. With 3 bases clipped from V and 3 bases from J, the junction kept 6 bases outside the gene matches. Germline values: CDR1 SGDLS, CDR2 YYNGEE. The CDR3 length is 15 residues.